This T cell receptor (beta chain) came from a study of blood T cell repertoires in COVID-19. The protocol was immunoSEQ multiplex PCR, while the TCRdb copy is restricted to in-frame clones and leaves out a portion. The data contain about 70,000 clones, around 87% of them seen just once; the ten biggest clones take up roughly a tenth. Germline V gives CDR1 WSHSY, CDR2 SAAADI. V lost 2 bases, J lost 0 bases, and 4 bases stayed unmatched. The CDR3 is made up of 16 amino acids. The rearrangement uses TRBV10-2 and TRBJ2-3; 8 positions match TRBD2. The sequenced sample was peripheral blood. The origin of this receptor is a woman younger than 30 with acute or convalescent COVID-19. The CDR3 coding sequence is TGCGCCAGCAGTGAGGTCGGGGGGGCTAGCACAGATACGCAGTATTTT. This codes for CASSEVGGASTDTQYF.